These T cell receptor beta chains were read from a single sample in a study of blood T cell repertoires in COVID-19. The data were produced by immunoSEQ multiplex PCR, yet TCRdb's version contains in-frame clones alone and is incomplete. The data contain about 200,000 clones, 75% to 90% of them singletons. Sequenced: peripheral blood. These receptors all come from an elderly woman with COVID-19, enrolled during active disease. Both conserved end residues are part of each CDR3. A D gene is named only where the DNA matches it firmly. Clone sizes are given selectively: once, few, many, or a class where the clone is expanded.

V,size,D,length,J,CDR3,DNA
TRBV7-9,NA,NA,13,TRBJ2-5,CASRRQALETQYF,TGTGCCAGCAGGCGACAGGCCTTGGAGACCCAGTACTTC
TRBV7-2,NA,NA,16,TRBJ1-1,CASSLGPVAMNTEAFF,TGTGCCAGCAGCTTAGGGCCGGTAGCTATGAACACTGAAGCTTTCTTT
TRBV7-9,few,TRBD1,14,TRBJ2-7,CASSQTDRSYEQYF,TGTGCCAGCAGCCAAACGGACAGGTCCTACGAGCAGTACTTC
TRBV9,NA,TRBD1,14,TRBJ2-5,CASSVGGQQETQYF,TGTGCCAGCAGCGTAGGGGGACAGCAAGAGACCCAGTACTTC
TRBV5-1,NA,TRBD2,16,TRBJ2-1,CASSPTSGVGHNEQFF,TGCGCCAGCAGCCCGACTAGCGGGGTCGGACACAATGAGCAGTTCTTC
TRBV7-8,NA,TRBD1,16,TRBJ1-6,CASSVLGQASESPLHF,TGTGCCAGCAGTGTATTAGGACAGGCCTCCGAATCACCCCTCCACTTT
TRBV11-2,NA,NA,16,TRBJ2-6,CASSFGQGSGANVLTF,TGTGCCAGCAGCTTTGGGCAGGGTTCTGGGGCCAACGTCCTGACTTTC
TRBV2,NA,TRBD1,15,TRBJ1-3,CASSPTGGAGNTIYF,TGTGCCAGCAGTCCTACAGGGGGGGCTGGAAACACCATATATTTT
TRBV18,NA,NA,13,TRBJ2-5,CASSPGRAETQYF,TGTGCCAGCTCACCAGGCAGGGCAGAGACCCAGTACTTC
TRBV30,NA,NA,13,TRBJ1-3,CAGGRTGGNTIYF,TGTGCCGGCGGGAGGACGGGTGGAAACACCATATATTTT
TRBV11-2,NA,NA,13,TRBJ2-2,CASSSWTVGELFF,TGTGCCAGCAGCTCCTGGACAGTCGGGGAGCTGTTTTTT
TRBV12-1,NA,NA,14,TRBJ2-4,CASSFPLQEFIQYF,TGTGCCAGCAGCTTTCCTCTACAGGAGTTCATTCAGTACTTC
TRBV7-9,NA,TRBD1,17,TRBJ1-2,CASSLRVGTGANYGYTF,TGTGCCAGCAGCTTAAGGGTTGGGACAGGGGCTAACTATGGCTACACCTTC
TRBV7-9,once,TRBD2,15,TRBJ2-3,CASSFQAGAPDTQYF,TGTGCCAGCAGCTTTCAGGCGGGAGCCCCAGATACGCAGTATTTT
TRBV6-1,NA,TRBD1,17,TRBJ1-2,CASSEFGTGGPTWGYTF,TGTGCCAGCAGTGAATTCGGGACAGGGGGGCCCACTTGGGGCTACACCTTC
TRBV7-9,many,NA,13,TRBJ1-2,CASSFGSGQGYTF,TGTGCCAGCAGCTTCGGTTCAGGGCAGGGTTACACCTTC
TRBV2,NA,TRBD2,13,TRBJ2-3,CASSGGRPDTQYF,TGTGCCAGCAGTGGCGGGAGACCAGATACGCAGTATTTT
TRBV7-8,NA,NA,16,TRBJ1-5,CASSLVSPGSNQPQHF,TGTGCCAGCAGCTTAGTGTCTCCAGGTAGCAATCAGCCCCAGCATTTT
TRBV30,NA,NA,13,TRBJ1-2,CAWSSQVLKGYTF,TGTGCCTGGAGTTCACAGGTCCTGAAGGGCTACACCTTC
TRBV2,NA,NA,14,TRBJ2-1,CASTKRSSYNEQFF,TGTGCCAGCACAAAGCGGAGCTCCTACAATGAGCAGTTCTTC
TRBV11-2,once,NA,13,TRBJ1-2,CASSPTGDYGYTF,TGTGCCAGCAGTCCAACAGGAGACTATGGCTACACCTTC
TRBV11-2,NA,NA,15,TRBJ1-5,CASSLETGPNQPQHF,TGTGCCAGCAGCTTAGAAACAGGGCCAAATCAGCCCCAGCATTTT
TRBV5-3,NA,NA,16,TRBJ1-1,CARSLQGAFMNTEAFF,TGTGCCAGAAGCTTACAGGGCGCCTTCATGAACACTGAAGCTTTCTTT
TRBV5-1,NA,TRBD2,15,TRBJ2-1,CASSGLAGGPGEQFF,TGCGCCAGCAGCGGACTAGCGGGAGGTCCTGGTGAGCAGTTCTTC
TRBV20-1,NA,NA,11,TRBJ2-5,CSARGKETQYF,TGCAGTGCCCGGGGTAAAGAGACCCAGTACTTC
TRBV10-3,NA,NA,13,TRBJ1-2,CAISDLGEDGYTF,TGTGCCATCAGTGACCTAGGGGAGGATGGCTACACCTTC
TRBV7-2,NA,TRBD1,16,TRBJ1-1,CASSPRQGRMNTEAFF,TGTGCCAGCAGCCCCCGACAGGGGCGCATGAACACTGAAGCTTTCTTT
TRBV29-1,NA,NA,14,TRBJ2-7,CSVEGRGETYEQYF,TGCAGCGTTGAAGGCAGGGGGGAGACCTACGAGCAGTACTTC
TRBV5-1,NA,NA,13,TRBJ1-2,CASGAGNNYGYTF,TGCGCCAGCGGGGCAGGGAATAACTATGGCTACACCTTC
TRBV30,NA,NA,19,TRBJ1-6,CAWRGGSVRPLGLDSPLHF,TGTGCCTGGAGGGGTGGGTCAGTAAGACCCCTAGGCCTGGATTCACCCCTCCACTTT
TRBV7-3,NA,NA,15,TRBJ2-2,CASSLGPWITGELFF,TGTGCCAGCAGCTTAGGGCCTTGGATCACCGGGGAGCTGTTTTTT
TRBV18,many,TRBD1,15,TRBJ1-1,CASSTSTGTGTEAFF,TGTGCCAGCTCCACTTCTACCGGGACAGGGACTGAAGCTTTCTTT
TRBV21-1,NA,NA,13,TRBJ1-1,CASSSRDRAAAFF,TGTGCCAGCAGCTCCCGGGACAGGGCGGCAGCTTTCTTT
TRBV29-1,NA,TRBD1,13,TRBJ2-7,CGVRTQGAGEQYF,TGCGGCGTTCGGACACAGGGGGCTGGGGAGCAGTACTTC
TRBV14,NA,NA,13,TRBJ1-2,CASSQDGQYGYTF,TGTGCCAGCAGCCAAGATGGACAGTATGGCTACACCTTC
TRBV5-1,NA,NA,13,TRBJ1-1,CASSLELAGRAFF,TGCGCCAGCAGCTTGGAGTTGGCAGGGAGGGCTTTCTTT
TRBV7-2,NA,TRBD1,16,TRBJ2-5,CASSSGTANIQETQYF,TGTGCCAGCAGCTCCGGGACAGCTAATATCCAAGAGACCCAGTACTTC
TRBV28,NA,TRBD1,14,TRBJ1-1,CASSLGTGTTEAFF,TGTGCCAGCAGTTTGGGGACAGGGACCACTGAAGCTTTCTTT
TRBV7-9,NA,TRBD2,15,TRBJ2-5,CASRAGTSGPGTQYF,TGTGCCAGCAGAGCCGGGACTAGCGGCCCGGGGACCCAGTACTTC